The rows below give T cell receptor beta chains drawn from one sample of a study of T cells after yellow fever vaccination. A single record per CDR3 protein comes from TCRdb applying MiXCR to the 5' RACE reads. The sample holds fewer than 350,000 distinct CDR3 sequences, 3.6% seen once. This specimen was PBMCs, taken on the day of the yellow fever booster vaccination. These receptors were collected from a man younger than 30 who received the YFV17D yellow fever vaccine. Both conserved end residues are part of each CDR3. A D gene is named only where the DNA matches it firmly. The size entry is marked missing in some rows and otherwise reads once, few, many or a size class.

few	TRBJ1-1	TRBV5-1	TRBD1	CASSSERQGSNTEAFF	TGCGCCAGCAGCTCCGAAAGACAGGGGTCGAACACTGAAGCTTTCTTT
.	TRBJ2-7	TRBV6-2/TRBV6-3	.	CASSYSSLTDSYEQYF	TGTGCCAGCAGTTACTCGTCCCTTACTGACTCCTACGAGCAGTACTTC
few	TRBJ2-1	TRBV19	.	CASSTTLNEQFF	TGTGCCAGTAGTACTACCCTAAATGAGCAGTTCTTC
.	TRBJ1-1	TRBV6-4	TRBD1	CASSDSKMAGQVCIGTEAFF	TGTGCCAGCAGTGACTCGAAGATGGCGGGACAGGTTTGTATCGGCACTGAAGCTTTCTTT
many	TRBJ1-2	TRBV7-8	TRBD1	CASSPRTGGSAHYGYTF	TGTGCCAGCAGCCCCCGGACAGGGGGATCCGCCCACTATGGCTACACCTTC
.	TRBJ2-1	TRBV30	TRBD1	CAWNRGEVYNEQFF	TGTGCCTGGAACAGGGGTGAGGTTTATAATGAGCAGTTCTTC
few	TRBJ1-5	TRBV11-2	.	CASSSAVDQPQHF	TGTGCCAGCAGCTCTGCCGTGGATCAGCCCCAGCATTTT
.	TRBJ2-5	TRBV11-2	.	CADSPGDQETQYF	TGTGCCGACTCGCCGGGGGACCAAGAGACCCAGTACTTC
many	TRBJ2-7	TRBV7-2	TRBD2	CASSRGGGTSGYEQYF	TGTGCCAGCAGCCGAGGGGGCGGGACTAGCGGCTACGAGCAGTACTTC
.	TRBJ2-5	TRBV12-3/TRBV12-4	TRBD2	CASSPRSGGGEETQYF	TGTGCCAGCAGCCCACGGAGCGGGGGGGGGGAGGAGACCCAGTACTTC
many	TRBJ1-1	TRBV18	.	CASSPGMGSEAFF	TGTGCCAGCTCACCCGGGATGGGCAGCGAAGCTTTCTTT
many	TRBJ2-3	TRBV6-5	TRBD2	CASSSLAGGTDTQYF	TGTGCCAGCAGCTCACTAGCGGGGGGCACAGATACGCAGTATTTT
.	TRBJ1-5	TRBV20-1	.	CSARPFGQPQHF	TGCAGTGCCAGGCCCTTCGGCCAGCCCCAGCATTTT
.	TRBJ1-3	TRBV29-1	.	CSVRTRFGNTIYF	TGCAGCGTACGGACCAGATTTGGAAACACCATATATTTT
few	TRBJ1-5	TRBV5-1	TRBD1	CASSFLGQGNQPQHF	TGCGCCAGCAGCTTCCTGGGACAGGGCAATCAGCCCCAGCATTTT
many	TRBJ2-5	TRBV7-2	.	CASSPGTVYQETQYF	TGTGCCAGCTCACCAGGGACGGTGTACCAAGAGACCCAGTACTTC
few	TRBJ2-1	TRBV19	TRBD1	CASSPRVGTGAREQFF	TGTGCCAGTAGCCCGAGAGTGGGTACAGGGGCTCGTGAGCAGTTCTTC
many	TRBJ1-1	TRBV5-6	TRBD1	CASSLIPAGGGTEAFF	TGTGCCAGCAGCTTGATTCCCGCAGGGGGTGGAACTGAAGCTTTCTTT
many	TRBJ1-1	TRBV7-2	.	CASSLERAVNTEAFF	TGTGCCAGCAGCTTAGAGCGGGCTGTGAACACTGAAGCTTTCTTT
many	TRBJ2-3	TRBV9	.	CASSVVVGSTDTQYF	TGTGCCAGCAGCGTAGTGGTGGGAAGCACAGATACGCAGTATTTT